This entry lists 17 T cell receptor beta chains sequenced from one sample in a study of regulatory T cells in long-lasting Graves disease. Time point in this sample: newly diagnosed GD, antithyroid drugs for less than 3 months. Making the TCR library involved RNA that had been extracted from PBMCs. Building the TCR beta libraries relied on iRepertoire HTBI primers, and CDR3 regions underwent Arm-PCR. In TCRdb, the multiplex PCR reads were re-called with MiXCR into one record per CDR3 protein. The repertoire has around 450,000 distinct CDR3 sequences, about 16% of them found once; the top ten carry approximately 16%. These data also featured in a second study, about T cells in Graves' hyperthyroidism and ophthalmopathy.

The sequenced sample was peripheral blood mononuclear cells (PBMCs), obtained at new diagnosis, from a patient treated with antithyroid drugs. The receptor set was obtained from a woman aged 30 to 39 with Graves disease.

This chain connects TRBV5-5 to TRBJ2-1, with 11 bases identical to TRBD1. V lost 4 bases, J lost 9 bases, and 6 bases stayed unmatched. The germline gives CDR1 SGHKS, CDR2 YYEKEE (reference sequence). The CDR3 is 14 amino acids. Here the CDR3 reads CASSPRTGGTEQFF. DNA for the CDR3: TGTGCCAGCAGCCCGAGGACAGGGGGCACTGAGCAGTTCTTC.

This clonotype has ten or more counts. This chain links TRBV3-1 with TRBJ1-1; D not certain. V lost 1 base and J 0 bases, leaving 6 bases between the germline ends. This CDR3 has 14 amino acids. The germline gives CDR1 LGHDT, CDR2 YNNKEL (reference sequence). DNA for the CDR3: TGTGCCAGCAGCCAAGGTGCCGTGAACACTGAAGCTTTCTTT. Its protein is CASSQGAVNTEAFF.

This clonotype occurred many times. The chain's CDR3 is CASGLVPGTSTDTQYF. Written as DNA, the CDR3 is TGTGCTAGTGGTTTGGTCCCCGGGACTAGCACAGATACGCAGTATTTT. This rearrangement joins TRBV12-5 to TRBJ2-3; a possible D gene is TRBD2 (6 bases). Trimming left V 0 bases short and J 0 bases short, with 10 bases between. Germline assignment: CDR1 LGHNT and CDR2 FRNRAP. This CDR3 spans 16 amino acids.

The chain carries TRBV2 and TRBJ1-2; TRBD1 aligns across 9 bases. This CDR3 has 14 residues. With V trimmed by 6 bases and J by 4 bases, 6 bases remained unmatched. CDR1 is SNHLY, CDR2 FYNNEI, per germline. The CDR3 is CASRQTGGAYGYTF. The CDR3 coding sequence is TGTGCCAGCAGGCAAACAGGGGGCGCCTATGGCTACACCTTC.

This clonotype has only a few counts. The rearrangement joins TRBV2 to TRBJ1-6, with D possibly matching TRBD1 (6 bases). Germline values: CDR1 SNHLY, CDR2 FYNNEI. CDR3 length equals 14 residues. V was clipped by 9 bases and J by 3 bases, with 12 bases between them. Here the CDR3 reads CARSDSDYNSPLHF. DNA for the CDR3: TGTGCCAGGTCGGACAGCGACTATAATTCACCCCTCCACTTT.

This clonotype has at least ten counts. The chain links TRBV7-3 to TRBJ2-1; 14 positions match TRBD2. J lost 4 bases, V lost 5 bases, and 4 bases had no gene match. Germline CDR1 reads SGHTA; CDR2 reads FQGTGA. The CDR3 is 16 amino acids. CDR3 DNA sequence: TGTGCCAGCAGCGCCGGGACTAGCGGGAGTTACAATGAGCAGTTCTTC. It encodes CASSAGTSGSYNEQFF.

This clonotype was detected ten times or more. V is TRBV12-3 or TRBV12-4 and J is TRBJ2-1; D perhaps matches TRBD2 (6 bases). V shed 5 bases and J shed 9 bases, with 11 bases lying between them. The length of the CDR3 is 12 residues. The CDR3 region has the DNA TGTGCCAGCAGTCCAACTAGCTTTGAGCAGTTCTTC. As protein: CASSPTSFEQFF.

The genes are TRBV30 and TRBJ1-4; tentatively, D is TRBD1 (6 bases). This CDR3 region has 13 residues. The germline CDR1 and CDR2 sequences are GTSNPN and SVGIG (reference sequence). Trimming left V 3 bases short and J 8 bases short, with 13 bases between. The CDR3 spells CAWRGGRGEKLFF. The CDR3 DNA reads TGTGCCTGGAGAGGGGGGAGAGGCGAAAAACTGTTTTTT.

The CDR3 DNA is TGTGCCAGCAGTTTACGTCAGGGGGCAAAAGGCTACACCTTC. The encoded protein is CASSLRQGAKGYTF. V gene TRBV27 combines with J gene TRBJ1-2, with 8 bases matching TRBD1. The CDR3 contains 14 residues. CDR1 is MNHEY and CDR2 is SMNVEV in the germline V gene (reference sequence). V was pared by 2 bases and J by 8 bases, with 7 bases of the junction left unmatched.

This clonotype showed up many times. The chain couples TRBV6-5 to TRBJ2-1; the D gene is possibly TRBD2 (6 bases). V was shortened by 0 bases and J by 9 bases, with 18 bases between the two germline ends. CDR1 and CDR2 (germline): MNHEY, SVGAGI. This CDR3 contains 16 residues. CDR3 DNA: TGTGCCAGCAGTTACTCTCCTAGCGTCTCGTCGGGTGAGCAGTTCTTC. It specifies CASSYSPSVSSGEQFF.

This clonotype was counted at least ten times. The gene calls are TRBV6-1 and TRBJ1-2; the match to TRBD1 covers 11 bases. Trimming removed 5 bases from V and 5 bases from J; junction bases left unmatched: 7. CDR3 size: 15 residues. The germline V gene has CDR1 MNHNS and CDR2 SASEGT. As DNA, the CDR3 is TGTGCCAGCAGTACATGGACAGGGGGCGGATATGGCTACACCTTC. This sequence encodes CASSTWTGGGYGYTF.

This clonotype showed up many times. The gene calls are TRBV29-1 and TRBJ1-4; D is uncertain. With 4 bases removed from V and 8 bases from J, the gap between germline ends came to 17 bases. The V gene's germline CDR1 is SQVTM and CDR2 ANQGSEA. The CDR3 has 14 residues. CDR3 amino acids: CSVGSDRLREKLFF. The DNA of the CDR3 is TGCAGCGTTGGCTCGGACCGACTAAGAGAAAAACTGTTTTTT. Looking up the rest from reference TRBV29-1 and TRBJ1-4 gives the full variable domain: SAVISQKPSRDICQRGTSLTIQCQVDSQVTMMFWYRQQPGQSLTLIATANQGSEATYESGFVIDKFPISRPNLTFSTLTVSNMSPEDSSIYLCSVGSDRLREKLFFGSGTQLSVL.

The chain employs TRBV7-2 and TRBJ2-7; 12 positions match TRBD2. The CDR3 spans 16 residues. V gave up 2 bases and J gave up 6 bases; unmatched junction bases: 8. Germline values: CDR1 SGHTA, CDR2 FQGNSA. The CDR3 DNA sequence: TGTGCCAGCAGCTTATTTGGGACTAGCGGGTCGGGCGAGCAGTACTTC. Amino acid sequence: CASSLFGTSGSGEQYF.

This clonotype was seen ten or more times. The gene calls are TRBV28 and TRBJ2-1; 7 bases agree with TRBD1. The germline V gene has CDR1 MDHEN and CDR2 SYDVKM. V trimming: 7 bases; J trimming: 4 bases; junction bases outside the gene matches: 7. CDR3 size: 14 residues. The CDR3 DNA reads as TGTGCCAGCACCCTGGGACAGACTTACAATGAGCAGTTCTTC. Amino acids: CASTLGQTYNEQFF.

This clonotype came up many times. CDR3 nucleotides: TGCGCCAGCAGCTTAAACACAGGGATTAACACTGAAGCTTTCTTT. Translation gives CASSLNTGINTEAFF. This chain joins TRBV5-1 and TRBJ1-1; perhaps TRBD1 as D (6 bases). From germline, CDR1 is SGHRS and CDR2 YFSETQ. The CDR3 consists of 15 residues. V was trimmed by 2 bases and J by 2 bases, leaving 13 bases between them. Drawing the rest from reference TRBV5-1 and TRBJ1-1, the complete variable domain is KAGVTQTPRYLIKTRGQQVTLSCSPISGHRSVSWYQQTPGQGLQFLFEYFSETQRNKGNFPGRFSGRQFSNSRSEMNVSTLELGDSALYLCASSLNTGINTEAFFGQGTRLTVV.

There are a few counts of this clonotype. The chain carries TRBV6-2 or TRBV6-3 and TRBJ2-7; 9 bases agree with TRBD2. CDR1 MNHEY and CDR2 SVGEGT come from the germline V gene. Trimming at V came to 2 bases and at J to 6 bases, leaving 5 bases not matched to a gene. The CDR3 has 14 residues. CDR3 coding DNA: TGTGCCAGCAGTTACGGCGGGAGGGCCGCCGAGCAGTACTTC. Encoded protein: CASSYGGRAAEQYF.

For this clonotype: One end of the junction is discordant with germline, which a read error may explain. The V and J genes are TRBV14 and TRBJ2-7, with D possibly being TRBD1 (6 bases). Germline V gives CDR1 SGHDN, CDR2 FVKESK. This CDR3 comprises 15 residues. The CDR3 DNA is TGCGCCAGCAGCTCAGCGCAGGGGCCCTCCTACGAGCAGTACTTC. Translation: CASSSAQGPSYEQYF.